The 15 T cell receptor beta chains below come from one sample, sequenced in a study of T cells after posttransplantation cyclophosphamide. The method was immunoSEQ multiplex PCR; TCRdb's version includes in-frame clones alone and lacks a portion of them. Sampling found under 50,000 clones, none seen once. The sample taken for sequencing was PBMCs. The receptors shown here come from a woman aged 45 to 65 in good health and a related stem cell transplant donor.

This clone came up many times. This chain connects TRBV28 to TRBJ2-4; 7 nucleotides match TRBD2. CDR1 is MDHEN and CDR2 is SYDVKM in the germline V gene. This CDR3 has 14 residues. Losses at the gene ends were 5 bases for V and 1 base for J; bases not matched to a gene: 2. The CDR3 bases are TGTGCCAGCAGTGGGGGGGTGGCCAAAAACATTCAGTACTTC. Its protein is CASSGGVAKNIQYF.

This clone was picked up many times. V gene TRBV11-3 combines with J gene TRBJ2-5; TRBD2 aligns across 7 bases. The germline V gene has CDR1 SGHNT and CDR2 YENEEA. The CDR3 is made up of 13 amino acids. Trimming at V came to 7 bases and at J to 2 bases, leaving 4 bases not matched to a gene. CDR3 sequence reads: CASNAGVQETQYF. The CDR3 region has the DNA TGTGCCAGCAACGCGGGAGTACAAGAGACCCAGTACTTC.

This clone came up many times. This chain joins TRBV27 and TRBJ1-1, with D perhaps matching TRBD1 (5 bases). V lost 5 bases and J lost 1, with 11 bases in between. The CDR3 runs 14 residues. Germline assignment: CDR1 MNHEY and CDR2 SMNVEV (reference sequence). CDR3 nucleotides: TGTGCCAGCAGTGGATCAGGGCGGAACACTGAAGCTTTCTTT. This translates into CASSGSGRNTEAFF.

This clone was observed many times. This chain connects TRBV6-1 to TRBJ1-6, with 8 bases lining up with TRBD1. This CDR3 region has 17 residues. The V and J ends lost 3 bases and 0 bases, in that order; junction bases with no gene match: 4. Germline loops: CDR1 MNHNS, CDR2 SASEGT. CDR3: CASSDWGQVSYNSPLHF. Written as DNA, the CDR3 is TGTGCCAGCAGTGATTGGGGACAGGTCTCCTATAATTCACCCCTCCACTTT.

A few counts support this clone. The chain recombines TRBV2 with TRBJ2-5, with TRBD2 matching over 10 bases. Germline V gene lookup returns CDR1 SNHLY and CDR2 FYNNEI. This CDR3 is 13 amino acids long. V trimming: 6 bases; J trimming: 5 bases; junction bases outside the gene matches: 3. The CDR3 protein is CASRGLARETQYF. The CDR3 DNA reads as TGTGCCAGCAGGGGACTAGCGAGGGAGACCCAGTACTTC.

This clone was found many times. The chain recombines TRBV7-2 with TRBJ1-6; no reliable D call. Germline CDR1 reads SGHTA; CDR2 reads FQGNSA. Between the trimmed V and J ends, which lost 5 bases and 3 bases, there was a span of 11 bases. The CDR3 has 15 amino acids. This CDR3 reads CASSPQIGYNSPLHF. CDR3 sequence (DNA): TGTGCCAGCAGCCCACAGATCGGCTATAATTCACCCCTCCACTTT.

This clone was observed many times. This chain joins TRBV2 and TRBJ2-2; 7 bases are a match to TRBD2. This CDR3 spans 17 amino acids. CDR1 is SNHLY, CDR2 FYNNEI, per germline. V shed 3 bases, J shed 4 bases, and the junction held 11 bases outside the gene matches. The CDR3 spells CASSDGRLAELTGELFF. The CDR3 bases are TGTGCCAGCAGTGATGGCCGGCTAGCGGAACTCACCGGGGAGCTGTTTTTT.

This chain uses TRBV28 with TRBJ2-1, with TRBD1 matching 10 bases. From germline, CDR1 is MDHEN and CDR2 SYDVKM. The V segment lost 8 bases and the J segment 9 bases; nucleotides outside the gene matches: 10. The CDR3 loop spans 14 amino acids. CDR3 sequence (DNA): TGTGCCAGCGGTAGACAGGGGGCAAGGAGTGAGCAGTTCTTC. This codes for CASGRQGARSEQFF.

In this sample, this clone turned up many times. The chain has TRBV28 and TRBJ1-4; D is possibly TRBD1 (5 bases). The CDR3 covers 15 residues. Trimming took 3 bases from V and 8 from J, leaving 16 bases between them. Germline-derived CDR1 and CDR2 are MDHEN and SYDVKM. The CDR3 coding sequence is TGTGCCAGCAGTTTGGGGGGAGTAAAGGGGGAAAAACTGTTTTTT. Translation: CASSLGGVKGEKLFF. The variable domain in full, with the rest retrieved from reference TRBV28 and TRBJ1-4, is DVKVTQSSRYLVKRTGEKVFLECVQDMDHENMFWYRQDPGLGLRLIYFSYDVKMKEKGDIPEGYSVSREKKERFSLILESASTNQTSMYLCASSLGGVKGEKLFFGSGTQLSVL.

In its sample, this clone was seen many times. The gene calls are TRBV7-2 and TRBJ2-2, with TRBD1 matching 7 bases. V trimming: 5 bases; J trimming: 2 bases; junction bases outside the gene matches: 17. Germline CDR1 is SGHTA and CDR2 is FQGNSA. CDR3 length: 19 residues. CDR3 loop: CASSQGWFSDRDNTGELFF. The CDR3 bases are TGTGCCAGCAGCCAGGGGTGGTTTAGTGACAGGGACAACACCGGGGAGCTGTTTTTT.

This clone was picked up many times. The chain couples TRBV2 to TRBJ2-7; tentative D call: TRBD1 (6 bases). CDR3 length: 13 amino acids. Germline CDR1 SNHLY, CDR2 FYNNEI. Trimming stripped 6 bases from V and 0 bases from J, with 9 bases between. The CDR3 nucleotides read TGTGCCAGCAGGAGGACAGCCTCCTACGAGCAGTACTTC. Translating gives CASRRTASYEQYF.

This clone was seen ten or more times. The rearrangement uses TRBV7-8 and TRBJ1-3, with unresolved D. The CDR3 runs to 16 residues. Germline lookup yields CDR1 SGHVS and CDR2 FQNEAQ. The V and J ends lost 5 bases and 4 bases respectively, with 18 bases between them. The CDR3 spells CASSPVAGFLGNTIYF. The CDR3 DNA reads TGTGCCAGCAGCCCCGTAGCGGGCTTCTTAGGAAACACCATATATTTT.

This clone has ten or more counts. CDR3 DNA sequence: TGTGCCACCAGCAGAGACCGGGGAGGAGGGAACACTGAAGCTTTCTTT. It yields the protein CATSRDRGGGNTEAFF. The gene calls are TRBV15 and TRBJ1-1; D gene uncertain. The CDR3 extends over 16 amino acids. The germline V and J ends were trimmed by 0 bases and 1 base, with 12 bases remaining between them. Germline CDR1 is LNHNV and CDR2 is YYDKDF (reference sequence).

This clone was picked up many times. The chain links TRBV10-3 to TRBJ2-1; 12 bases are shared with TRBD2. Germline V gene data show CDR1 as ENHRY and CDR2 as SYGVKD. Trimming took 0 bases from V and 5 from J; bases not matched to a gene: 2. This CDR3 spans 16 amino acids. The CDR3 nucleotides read TGTGCCATCAGTGAGTCACTAGCGGGGGGTAACAATGAGCAGTTCTTC. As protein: CAISESLAGGNNEQFF.

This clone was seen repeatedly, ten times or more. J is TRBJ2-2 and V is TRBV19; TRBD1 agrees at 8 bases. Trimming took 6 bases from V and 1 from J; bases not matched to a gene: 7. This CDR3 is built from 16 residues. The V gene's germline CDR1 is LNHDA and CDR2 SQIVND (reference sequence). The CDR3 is CASRQRGTGNTGELFF. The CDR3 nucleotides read TGTGCCAGTAGACAGAGGGGGACAGGGAACACCGGGGAGCTGTTTTTT.